Detailed here is one T cell receptor (beta chain). Its antigen is undetermined. Depths of 1 in 200,000 to 1 in 1 million T cells were the sequencing target. Using immunoSEQ multiplex PCR, the repertoire was profiled, and TCRdb retains in-frame clones only, with some absent. In the table there are over 140,000 clones, 70% to 90% of which are singletons. This record comes from a study of cytotoxic CD8 clonotypes in ibrutinib-treated CLL. Study observations and caveats: Relative to age-matched healthy donors, clonality at baseline was higher, and it tracked circulating CD8+ T-cell counts. The clonality went up when patients responded to ibrutinib and dropped back toward baseline at progression.

The CDR3 spans 17 residues. Germline V lookup: CDR1 SGHNT, CDR2 YYREEE (reference sequence). The trim removed 4 bases at V and 4 bases at J, leaving 8 bases unmatched. The receptor comes from a human donor with chronic lymphocytic leukemia. The J gene is TRBJ2-7, the V gene TRBV5-4; 16 bases are shared with TRBD2. Sequenced material: PBMCs, taken after 36 months of ibrutinib treatment. The CDR3 loop reads CASSPGTSGRAAYEQYF. CDR3 in DNA: TGTGCCAGCAGCCCGGGGACTAGCGGGAGGGCCGCTTACGAGCAGTACTTC.